This T cell receptor (beta chain) was captured by sequencing in a study of CD8 T cells in ankylosing spondylitis. The CDR3 is 14 residues long. Germline CDR1 is SGDLS and CDR2 is YYNGEE. V lost 1 base, J lost 8 bases, and 5 bases stayed unmatched. As regards this clonotype: The antigen is undetermined.

MiXCR, run by TCRdb on the 5' RACE reads, gives a single entry per CDR3 protein. The data contain 36,000 or so distinct CDR3 sequences, 8% to 13% of them singletons. Study-level points and caveats: Reactive arthritis synovial fluid and blood previously showed some of these motif variants. What appeared characteristic of ankylosing spondylitis blood was a TCR beta motif of eight or nine highly homologous variants.

The rearrangement uses TRBV9 and TRBJ2-4, with 8 bases identical to TRBD2. Sequencing was done on a sample of synovial fluid, either unsorted or a sorted T cell fraction (not recorded which). The receptor's source is a male donor with ankylosing spondylitis. The CDR3 nucleotides are TGTGCCAGCAGCGTATCGGGAGGGCTGGACATTCAGTACTTC. Encoded protein: CASSVSGGLDIQYF.